This T cell receptor (beta chain) was captured in a study of T cells in Graves' hyperthyroidism and ophthalmopathy. Concerning this clonotype: The antigen is unknown.

Points from the study as a whole: From stable hyperthyroidism, ophthalmopathy was set apart by a 13 V-J model.

Each diagnosis drew on symptoms, thyroxine, TRAb, thyroid ultrasound and orbital computed tomography findings. TCR beta CDR3 region amplification was performed from RNA transcripts. TCR CDR3 regions were first amplified by RT-PCR with HTBI primers. TCRdb re-called the multiplex PCR reads with MiXCR, one entry per CDR3 protein. The sample consists of roughly 550,000 distinct CDR3 sequences, 16% of them appearing once. The J segment lost 5 bases and the V segment lost 6 bases, leaving 9 bases of the junction unmatched. CDR1 WSHSY and CDR2 SAAADI come from the germline V gene. The CDR3 extends over 15 amino acids.

The receptor comes from a woman aged 25 to 45 with Graves' ophthalmopathy. This chain connects TRBV10-2 to TRBJ1-1; 10 bases match TRBD1. Sequenced: blood. CDR3 sequence (DNA): TGCGCCAGCAGCCGATCCGGGACAGGGGTGACTGAAGCTTTCTTT. Translated: CASSRSGTGVTEAFF.